The clone carrying this T cell receptor beta chain was counted between two and nine times. Its antigen is unknown. Sequencing was preceded by expansion of antigen-specific CD4+ T cells with viral peptide pools in the ViraFEST assay. Subsequent to approximately 11 days of culture, CD4+ T cells were isolated. The cohort was immunized with two doses of either the BNT162b2 or mRNA-1273 vaccine. Having tested negative for nucleocapsid antibodies, the vaccine recipients showed no prior SARS-CoV-2 infection. Each culture well received a few million PBMC. These cells were then cultured in IMDM with 7.5 to 10 IU/ml IL-2 and roughly 10 ug/ml peptides. The sample originates from a study of vaccination effects on CD4 cells after COVID-19. Germline CDR1 is SGHTA and CDR2 is FQGTGA. The CDR3 is 17 amino acids. Trimming took 2 bases from V and 6 from J; bases not matched to a gene: 11. Points from the study as a whole: After vaccination, at late timepoints, clones induced by infection and by vaccine contracted markedly.

Libraries were prepared by immunoSEQ multiplex PCR; TCRdb keeps only in-frame clonotypes and omits some of them. The table includes some 68,000 clones, about 81% detected once. Sequenced here: CD4+ T cells from PBMCs cultured with HCoV-229E spike peptides, sampled after COVID-19 vaccination. The clonotype was recovered from a human donor who received a COVID-19 vaccine. The chain employs TRBV7-3 and TRBJ2-1; TRBD2 aligns across 9 bases. The CDR3 protein is CASSLGIWAGGLNEQFF. Written as DNA, the CDR3 is TGTGCCAGCAGCTTAGGTATATGGGCGGGGGGGCTCAATGAGCAGTTCTTC.